The rows below give T cell receptor beta chains drawn from one sample of a study of blood T cell repertoires in COVID-19. The protocol was immunoSEQ multiplex PCR, while the TCRdb copy is restricted to in-frame clones and leaves out a portion. The sample records about 110,000 clones, 90% to 95% being singletons. Input material: peripheral blood. All receptors derive from a woman aged 25 to 39 with acute or convalescent COVID-19. CDR3s include the opening cysteine and the closing phenylalanine or tryptophan. The order of the fields is clone size, J gene, V gene, D gene, CDR3 DNA, CDR3 protein. A D gene is named only where the DNA matches it firmly. Expanded clones get a size class; other rows say once, few or many, or leave the size out.

>-|TRBJ2-7|TRBV9|TRBD1
TGTGCCAGCAGCGAGACAGGGGACTACGAGCAGTACTTC
CASSETGDYEQYF
>-|TRBJ1-2|TRBV24-1|TRBD1
TGTGCCACCAGTGCGACAGGGCTAGACTATGGCTACACCTTC
CATSATGLDYGYTF
>few|TRBJ2-1|TRBV10-2|-
TGCGCCAGCAGTATTAGGGGTGATGAGCAGTTCTTC
CASSIRGDEQFF
>-|TRBJ2-2|TRBV7-7|TRBD2
TGTGCCAGCGGCGGCCGGACTAGCGGGACCGGGGAGCTGTTTTTT
CASGGRTSGTGELFF
>-|TRBJ2-3|TRBV15|-
TGTGCCACCAGCAGAGTATCAGCGTCCACAGATACGCAGTATTTT
CATSRVSASTDTQYF
>-|TRBJ2-1|TRBV5-1|TRBD2
TGCGCCAGCAGCTTGGGCAGCGGGGGTCCCCCTCCCAATGAGCAGTTCTTC
CASSLGSGGPPPNEQFF
>-|TRBJ1-1|TRBV30|TRBD1
TGTGCCTGGATCGGGCAGGGGGCGGCTGAAGCTTTCTTT
CAWIGQGAAEAFF
>once|TRBJ2-4|TRBV7-2|TRBD1
TGTGCCAGCGGGACAGGGTTAGCCAAAAACATTCAGTACTTC
CASGTGLAKNIQYF
>-|TRBJ1-3|TRBV5-6|-
TGTGCCAGCAGCTTGACTTCAGGGGTCGGAAACACCATATATTTT
CASSLTSGVGNTIYF
>-|TRBJ2-5|TRBV14|-
TGTGCCAGCAGCCAAGGGGCCAGGTCCGAGACCCAGTACTTC
CASSQGARSETQYF
>-|TRBJ2-7|TRBV12-3/TRBV12-4|-
TGTGCCAGCAGTCTTGTCGGGGGCTACGAGCAGTACTTC
CASSLVGGYEQYF
>-|TRBJ1-4|TRBV11-2|-
TGTGCCAGCAGCTTAGCCTCCGGCACAGAACAAAATGAAAAACTGTTTTTT
CASSLASGTEQNEKLFF
>-|TRBJ1-5|TRBV7-8|TRBD1
TGTGCCAGCAGCCACCGACTGGGACAGGGAAATCAGCCCCAGCATTTT
CASSHRLGQGNQPQHF
>-|TRBJ2-3|TRBV5-1|TRBD1
TGCGCCAGCAGCATGGCGACAGGGACCTATAACACAGATACGCAGTATTTT
CASSMATGTYNTDTQYF
>-|TRBJ1-4|TRBV27|TRBD1
TGTGCCAGCAGTTTTCTCCCCGGACAGGGGGTCGAAAAACTGTTTTTT
CASSFLPGQGVEKLFF
>-|TRBJ2-1|TRBV4-1|TRBD1
TGCGCCAGCAGCCAGACCGGGACAGGGGCTTATGAGCAGTTCTTC
CASSQTGTGAYEQFF
>once|TRBJ2-3|TRBV28|TRBD2
TGTGCCAGCAGTATGGGCCTAGCGGGGGGCCGCGGGAGCACAGATACGCAGTATTTT
CASSMGLAGGRGSTDTQYF
>-|TRBJ2-7|TRBV27|TRBD1
TGTGCCAGCAAAAGACAGGGGGCGAGTGACGAGCAGTACTTC
CASKRQGASDEQYF
>-|TRBJ2-2|TRBV11-3|TRBD2
TGTGCCAGCAGCCCTCGGGGGGATACCGGGGAGCTGTTTTTT
CASSPRGDTGELFF
>-|TRBJ1-1|TRBV25-1|TRBD1
TGTGCCAGCAGTAAACAGGGGGACACTGAAGCTTTCTTT
CASSKQGDTEAFF
>-|TRBJ2-7|TRBV30|TRBD2
TGTGCCTGGAGTGTGGGCGGGAGGGGGGAGCAGTACTTC
CAWSVGGRGEQYF
>once|TRBJ2-1|TRBV5-1|TRBD1
TGCGCCAGCAGCTTTTTAGGGGGCGATTACAATGAGCAGTTCTTC
CASSFLGGDYNEQFF
>-|TRBJ2-2|TRBV29-1|-
TGCAGCGTTCTAGGTTACACGAACACCGGGGAGCTGTTTTTT
CSVLGYTNTGELFF
>once|TRBJ1-1|TRBV4-3|-
TGCGCCAGCAGCCAAGAGCGGGGCGTTAAGGCTGAAGCTTTCTTT
CASSQERGVKAEAFF
>-|TRBJ1-2|TRBV18|-
TGTGCCAGCTCACCACGCGACACCTCCTATGGCTACACCTTC
CASSPRDTSYGYTF
>-|TRBJ1-1|TRBV7-8|-
TGTGCCAGCAGCTTAGTTCGGTGGCAGGGGAACACTGAAGCTTTCTTT
CASSLVRWQGNTEAFF
>-|TRBJ1-1|TRBV5-4|TRBD1
TGTGCCAGCAGCTTGGAACCGCAGGGGGCGCGGAACACTGAAGCTTTCTTT
CASSLEPQGARNTEAFF
>-|TRBJ1-2|TRBV28|-
TGTGCCACCATAGAGGGAGTCCGGGCCCGAAGGCATGGCTACACCTTC
CATIEGVRARRHGYTF
>-|TRBJ1-2|TRBV6-6|-
-
CAVGAGTF
>-|TRBJ2-6|TRBV7-2|TRBD2
TGTGCCAGCAGCGCACTAGCGGGGGGTTTGTCTGGGGCCAACGTCCTGACTTTC
CASSALAGGLSGANVLTF
>-|TRBJ2-5|TRBV2|TRBD2
TGTGCCAGCAGTGAAACTAGCGGGGGAGGGACCCAGTACTTC
CASSETSGGGTQYF
>-|TRBJ2-5|TRBV5-4|TRBD2
TGTGCCAGCAGAACTAGCGGGAGGGGGCCTCTGGAGACCCAGTACTTC
CASRTSGRGPLETQYF
>-|TRBJ2-7|TRBV7-2|-
TGTGCCAGCAGCTTAGATATTGTCTCCGCCTACGAGCAGTACTTC
CASSLDIVSAYEQYF
>-|TRBJ1-3|TRBV11-2|TRBD1
TGTGCCAGCAGCTTAGGGGGACAGGCTGGAAACACCATATATTTT
CASSLGGQAGNTIYF
>-|TRBJ1-6|TRBV4-3|-
TGCGCCAGCAGCCAAGGGGCAGGGGTCGGTGATTCACCCCTCCACTTT
CASSQGAGVGDSPLHF
>-|TRBJ1-6|TRBV5-4|TRBD1
TGTGCCAGCAGCGAGGACAGGGATTATTCACCCCTCCACTTT
CASSEDRDYSPLHF
>-|TRBJ2-1|TRBV14|TRBD2
TGTGCCAGCAGCCAAGAGACTAGCTCGCATGAGCAGTTCTTC
CASSQETSSHEQFF
>-|TRBJ1-3|TRBV19|-
TGTGCCAGTAGTGAGTTTTTAGAGACAGCTCCTGGAAACACCATATATTTT
CASSEFLETAPGNTIYF
>-|TRBJ1-4|TRBV11-2|-
TGTGCCACCACCCCGGGGGGGCTCGAAAAACTGTTTTTT
CATTPGGLEKLFF
>-|TRBJ1-5|TRBV24-1|-
TGTGCCACCAGTGACCTTTGGGGGGACCCTAATCAGCCCCAGCATTTT
CATSDLWGDPNQPQHF
>-|TRBJ2-7|TRBV11-2|-
TGTGCCAGCGGGCTAGCCAGATACTACGAGCAGTACTTC
CASGLARYYEQYF
>-|TRBJ2-7|TRBV7-2|TRBD2
TGTGCCAGCAGCTTAGTGCTTTGGCTAGCGGGGTCTACCTACGAGCAGTACTTC
CASSLVLWLAGSTYEQYF
>-|TRBJ2-5|TRBV28|TRBD1
TGTGCCAGCAGTTTCGGGACAGACCAAGAGACCCAGTACTTC
CASSFGTDQETQYF
>-|TRBJ1-2|TRBV6-2/TRBV6-3|-
TGTGCCAGCAGTTCCAGAAGACACGTTGGCTACACCTTC
CASSSRRHVGYTF
>-|TRBJ1-5|TRBV6-2/TRBV6-3|TRBD1
TGTGCCAGCAGTCGGACAGGGGGACAGCCCCAGCATTTT
CASSRTGGQPQHF
>-|TRBJ2-1|TRBV3-1/TRBV3-2|-
TGTGCCAGCAACAACCTAGCCGCCTGGGACAATGAGCAGTTCTTC
CASNNLAAWDNEQFF
>few|TRBJ2-1|TRBV3-1/TRBV3-2|-
TGTGCCAGCACCCAGGGGCTAGCGGCCTACAATGAGCAGTTCTTC
CASTQGLAAYNEQFF
>-|TRBJ1-4|TRBV3-1/TRBV3-2|-
TGTGCCAGCAGCATCAATCCTCTCCGGGTAAAGAATGAAAAACTGTTTTTT
CASSINPLRVKNEKLFF
>-|TRBJ1-3|TRBV29-1|-
TGCAGCGTTCGCGAACAGGGCTCTGGAAACACCATATATTTT
CSVREQGSGNTIYF
>-|TRBJ1-1|TRBV5-6|-
TGTGCCAGCAGCTTGTCAGCGTACACTGAAGCTTTCTTT
CASSLSAYTEAFF
>-|TRBJ1-5|TRBV12-5|TRBD1
TGTGCTAGTGGTTTCCACGGGACAGGGAATCAGCCCCAGCATTTT
CASGFHGTGNQPQHF
>-|TRBJ2-1|TRBV3-1/TRBV3-2|TRBD1
TGTGCCAGCAACCGGGACAGCTCCTACAATGAGCAGTTCTTC
CASNRDSSYNEQFF
>-|TRBJ2-1|TRBV11-2|TRBD1
TGTGCCAGCAGCGTTCTACAGGGGGCCCATGAGCAGTTCTTC
CASSVLQGAHEQFF